The rows below give T cell receptor beta chains drawn from one sample of a study of beta chain features in type 1 diabetes. The method was immunoSEQ multiplex PCR; TCRdb's version includes in-frame clones alone and lacks a portion of them. Of hundreds of thousands of clones in the sample, around 13% are singletons; the top ten hold 6.7%. Sequencing used central memory CD4+ T cells from blood. These receptors came from a man aged 25-45 years in good health. Each CDR3 is given with its conserved first and last residue.

v_call: TRBV9; j_call: TRBJ2-7; cdr3_aa: CASSVSGTDYYEQYF
v_call: TRBV7-2; j_call: TRBJ2-4; cdr3_aa: CASSLFGRPDIQYF
v_call: TRBV28; j_call: TRBJ2-2; cdr3_aa: CASSRQGARLAGGAGELFF
v_call: TRBV7-2; j_call: TRBJ2-1; cdr3_aa: CASSSGTSSSVEQFF
v_call: TRBV30; j_call: TRBJ2-5; cdr3_aa: CAWRVGQTQETQYF
v_call: TRBV5-4; j_call: TRBJ2-3; cdr3_aa: CASSNGLASYTDTQYF
v_call: TRBV4-2; j_call: TRBJ2-3; cdr3_aa: CASSQGLARQDTQYF
v_call: TRBV19; j_call: TRBJ1-4; cdr3_aa: CASSSSRNEKLFF
v_call: TRBV18; j_call: TRBJ2-3; cdr3_aa: CASSEVRYTQYF
v_call: TRBV10-3; j_call: TRBJ2-1; cdr3_aa: CASRRGGNEQFF
v_call: TRBV20-1; j_call: -; cdr3_aa: CSAKVVEQYF
v_call: TRBV6-1; j_call: TRBJ1-2; cdr3_aa: CASSAAQGSGYTF
v_call: TRBV5-1; j_call: TRBJ2-1; cdr3_aa: CASSPGGSSYNGQFF
v_call: TRBV7-9; j_call: TRBJ2-5; cdr3_aa: CASSQGQGQETQYF
v_call: TRBV10-3; j_call: TRBJ1-5; cdr3_aa: CAIMKGAGQPQHF
v_call: TRBV18; j_call: TRBJ2-5; cdr3_aa: CASSPRTGLQETQYF
v_call: TRBV30; j_call: TRBJ2-4; cdr3_aa: CAWFPGGLNANIQYF
v_call: TRBV5-1; j_call: TRBJ2-6; cdr3_aa: CASSLGSGANVLTF
v_call: TRBV5-5; j_call: TRBJ2-1; cdr3_aa: CASSLEGSISYNEQFF
v_call: TRBV6-1; j_call: TRBJ2-1; cdr3_aa: CASRVGRGQNEQFF
v_call: TRBV13; j_call: TRBJ1-2; cdr3_aa: CASSLGGQGGGGYTF
v_call: TRBV18; j_call: TRBJ1-2; cdr3_aa: CASSPGQGSKDGYTF
v_call: TRBV4-1; j_call: TRBJ2-3; cdr3_aa: CASSQDQSPRTQYF
v_call: TRBV2; j_call: TRBJ2-1; cdr3_aa: CASHDRRGNEQFF
v_call: TRBV11-3; j_call: TRBJ2-3; cdr3_aa: CASSLHPPGGGTDTQYF
v_call: TRBV5-6; j_call: TRBJ1-2; cdr3_aa: CASTRLGVGYTF
v_call: TRBV9; j_call: TRBJ2-3; cdr3_aa: CASSAQGGSTDTQYF
v_call: TRBV7-2; j_call: TRBJ2-5; cdr3_aa: CASSYLKLETQYF
v_call: TRBV4-1; j_call: TRBJ2-1; cdr3_aa: CASSQDERVRFF
v_call: TRBV10-3; j_call: TRBJ1-6; cdr3_aa: CAISGTENNSPLHF
v_call: TRBV6-5; j_call: TRBJ1-4; cdr3_aa: CASRPNRGRNEKLFF
v_call: TRBV28; j_call: TRBJ1-4; cdr3_aa: CASRPQGATNEKLFF
v_call: TRBV10-3; j_call: TRBJ2-3; cdr3_aa: CAISEGLALTDTQYF
v_call: TRBV15; j_call: TRBJ2-3; cdr3_aa: CATSRDRGGSRTDTQYF
v_call: TRBV10-2; j_call: TRBJ2-5; cdr3_aa: CASTSGTNQETQYF
v_call: TRBV5-1; j_call: TRBJ1-2; cdr3_aa: CASSLTGGLGYTF
v_call: TRBV5-4; j_call: TRBJ2-3; cdr3_aa: CASSLGGFSVDTQYF
v_call: TRBV23-1; j_call: TRBJ1-6; cdr3_aa: CASSQSSRQGKNSPLHF
v_call: TRBV2; j_call: TRBJ1-4; cdr3_aa: CASGTQNEKLFF
v_call: TRBV12-5; j_call: TRBJ2-1; cdr3_aa: CASGRGQSNYNEQFF
v_call: TRBV7-2; j_call: TRBJ1-2; cdr3_aa: CASSQSSSSLYGYTF
v_call: TRBV2; j_call: TRBJ1-5; cdr3_aa: CASSPSGDGQPQHF
v_call: TRBV7-9; j_call: TRBJ1-2; cdr3_aa: CASSPESLGYTF
v_call: TRBV7-2; j_call: TRBJ2-2; cdr3_aa: CASSSRGTSGTGELFF
v_call: TRBV1; j_call: TRBJ1-2; cdr3_aa: CTSSRIRGAGYTF
v_call: TRBV9; j_call: TRBJ2-2; cdr3_aa: CASSVTTGEGQLFF
v_call: TRBV19; j_call: TRBJ2-6; cdr3_aa: CASGDSGANVLTF
v_call: TRBV25-1; j_call: TRBJ2-7; cdr3_aa: CASEDPSSYEQYF